This is a list of T cell receptor beta chains from one sample in a study of cytomegalovirus exposure and HLA in healthy donors. Method: immunoSEQ multiplex PCR; TCRdb's copy keeps in-frame clones and lacks some. The sample shows around 170,000 clones, 84% of them seen only once. Sequenced: PBMCs. These receptors originate from a boy between 2 and 10 years old in good health and CMV-seronegative. CDR3s include the opening cysteine and the closing phenylalanine or tryptophan. Fields, in order: V gene, D gene, J gene, clone size, CDR3 DNA, CDR3 protein. D genes are given only for firm matches. Size is stated for part of the rows, as once, few or many counts, or as a class when the clone is expanded.

v_call: TRBV19; d_call: NA; j_call: TRBJ1-2; clone_size: NA; cdr3_nt: TGTGCCAGTAGCCACCAGGGGCACGCGAACTATGGCTACACCTTC; cdr3_aa: CASSHQGHANYGYTF
v_call: TRBV27; d_call: TRBD1; j_call: TRBJ2-3; clone_size: NA; cdr3_nt: TGTGCCAGCAGTCTGGGGACAGGGAGCACAGATACGCAGTATTTT; cdr3_aa: CASSLGTGSTDTQYF
v_call: TRBV28; d_call: NA; j_call: TRBJ2-3; clone_size: NA; cdr3_nt: TGTGCCAGCAGTTTAGGAGCCAGGGGATTAGGGTACACAGATACGCAGTATTTT; cdr3_aa: CASSLGARGLGYTDTQYF
v_call: TRBV6-1; d_call: NA; j_call: TRBJ2-7; clone_size: few; cdr3_nt: TGTGCCAGCAGTGATACCCCCCTGACAGGCTCCCTAGAACAGTACTTC; cdr3_aa: CASSDTPLTGSLEQYF
v_call: TRBV27; d_call: NA; j_call: TRBJ2-7; clone_size: NA; cdr3_nt: TGTGCCAGCAGCCCTGGACTAAACGAGCAGTACTTC; cdr3_aa: CASSPGLNEQYF
v_call: TRBV6-5; d_call: NA; j_call: TRBJ2-5; clone_size: NA; cdr3_nt: TGTGCCAGCAGTTACACCGGAGACAGGCTGTTGCAGTACTTC; cdr3_aa: CASSYTGDRLLQYF
v_call: TRBV30; d_call: NA; j_call: TRBJ2-7; clone_size: NA; cdr3_nt: TGTGCCTGGAGTCTTCCGGGTCTCGACGAGCAGTACTTC; cdr3_aa: CAWSLPGLDEQYF
v_call: TRBV29-1; d_call: TRBD1; j_call: TRBJ2-5; clone_size: NA; cdr3_nt: TGCAGCGTTGAAGGGGGGCCAGGGGGACGGGAGACCCAGTACTTC; cdr3_aa: CSVEGGPGGRETQYF
v_call: TRBV6-4; d_call: NA; j_call: TRBJ2-1; clone_size: NA; cdr3_nt: TGTGCCAGCAGTGACTCGGGTCGGGGGTACAATGAGCAGTTCTTC; cdr3_aa: CASSDSGRGYNEQFF
v_call: TRBV5-1; d_call: TRBD1; j_call: TRBJ2-3; clone_size: NA; cdr3_nt: TGCGCCAGCAGCGTAGGGACAGGAGGCACAGATACGCAGTATTTT; cdr3_aa: CASSVGTGGTDTQYF
v_call: TRBV19; d_call: TRBD1; j_call: TRBJ1-1; clone_size: NA; cdr3_nt: TGTGCCAGTAGTGTGACAGGGGGCACTGAAGCTTTCTTT; cdr3_aa: CASSVTGGTEAFF
v_call: TRBV7-6; d_call: NA; j_call: TRBJ1-2; clone_size: NA; cdr3_nt: TGTGCCAGCAGCCCAAAACGCAGGGGCTACACCTTC; cdr3_aa: CASSPKRRGYTF
v_call: TRBV5-8; d_call: NA; j_call: TRBJ2-7; clone_size: NA; cdr3_nt: TGTGCCAGCAGCGGGGGGAGCTATCTGGGCTACGAGCAGTACTTC; cdr3_aa: CASSGGSYLGYEQYF